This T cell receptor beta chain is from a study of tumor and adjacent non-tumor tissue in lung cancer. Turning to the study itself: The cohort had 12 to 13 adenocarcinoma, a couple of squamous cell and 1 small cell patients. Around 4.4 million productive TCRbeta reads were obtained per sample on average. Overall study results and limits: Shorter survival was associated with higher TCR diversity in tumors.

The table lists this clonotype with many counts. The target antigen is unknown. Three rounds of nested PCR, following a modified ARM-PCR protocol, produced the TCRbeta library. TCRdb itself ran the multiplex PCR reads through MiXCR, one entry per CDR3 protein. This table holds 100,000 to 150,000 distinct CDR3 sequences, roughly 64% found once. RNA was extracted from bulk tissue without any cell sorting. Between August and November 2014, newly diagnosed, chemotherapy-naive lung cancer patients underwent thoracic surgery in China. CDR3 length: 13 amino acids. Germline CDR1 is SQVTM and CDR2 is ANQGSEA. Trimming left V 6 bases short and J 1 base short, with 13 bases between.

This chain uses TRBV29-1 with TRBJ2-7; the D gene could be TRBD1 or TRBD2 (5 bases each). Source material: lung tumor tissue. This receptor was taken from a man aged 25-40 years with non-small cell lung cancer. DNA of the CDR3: TGCAGCGTCTACCGGGGCGAGTCCTACGAGCAGTACTTC. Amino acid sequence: CSVYRGESYEQYF.